This TCR beta chain was sequenced for a study of control samples from healthy donors and cancer patients. This CDR3 contains 16 residues. Germline CDR1 SGHVS, CDR2 FNYEAQ. Trimming took 3 bases from V and 6 from J, leaving 17 bases between them. Measured with immunoSEQ multiplex PCR; TCRdb has only the in-frame clones, and not every one. This table holds about 75,000 clones, approximately 94% found once. The chain links TRBV7-6 to TRBJ1-4; possible D gene TRBD1, 6 bases. Sequencing was performed on blood. The TCR was taken from a woman in her thirties or forties in good health. CDR3 nucleotides: TGTGCCAGCAGCTTTTCCCGTACAGGGAATTATGAAAAACTGTTTTTT. Residues: CASSFSRTGNYEKLFF. Full variable domain (rest looked up from reference TRBV7-6 and TRBJ1-4): GAGVSQSPRYKVTKRGQDVALRCDPISGHVSLYWYRQALGQGPEFLTYFNYEAQQDKSGLPNDRFSAERPEGSISTLTIQRTEQRDSAMYRCASSFSRTGNYEKLFFGSGTQLSVL.